This TCR beta chain was captured in a study of T cells after yellow fever vaccination. Study-level information: Researchers used CD3, CD45RA, CCR7 and CD95 to sort out EM, EMRA, CM and Tscm memory subsets.

Each CDR3 protein is one row after TCRdb ran MiXCR on the 5' RACE reads. There are around 56,000 distinct CDR3 sequences in the sample; around 5.4% occur only once, and about 28% lies in the top ten. This clonotype was counted at least ten times. Between the trimmed V and J ends, which lost 0 bases and 1 base, there was a span of 9 bases. Germline CDR1 reads MNHNY; CDR2 reads SVGAGI (reference sequence). The CDR3 contains 15 residues. This TCR was recovered from a man younger than 35 who received the YFV17D yellow fever vaccine. The specimen was PBMCs, either bulk or a sorted T-cell subset (CD4+, CD8+, memory, or dextramer-sorted; not recorded which), collected on the day of the yellow fever booster vaccination. The genes are TRBV6-6 and TRBJ1-1; no clear D. CDR3 amino acids: CASSYSIEGNTEAFF. DNA for the CDR3: TGTGCCAGCAGTTACTCGATTGAGGGGAACACTGAAGCTTTCTTT.